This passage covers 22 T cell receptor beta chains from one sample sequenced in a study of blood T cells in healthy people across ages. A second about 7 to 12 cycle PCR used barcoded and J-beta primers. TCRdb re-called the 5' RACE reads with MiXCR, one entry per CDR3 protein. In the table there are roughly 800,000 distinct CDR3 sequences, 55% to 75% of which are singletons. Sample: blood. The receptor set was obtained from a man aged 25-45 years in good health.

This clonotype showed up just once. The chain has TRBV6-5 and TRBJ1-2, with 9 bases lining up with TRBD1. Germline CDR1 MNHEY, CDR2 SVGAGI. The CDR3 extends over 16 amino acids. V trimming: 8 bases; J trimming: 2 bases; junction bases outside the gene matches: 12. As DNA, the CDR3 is TGTGCCAGCCAAGCGACGGTTACAGGGGGCAACTATGGCTACACCTTC. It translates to CASQATVTGGNYGYTF.

CDR3 amino acids: CASSPRDRQREAFF. The CDR3 DNA sequence: TGTGCCAGCAGCCCCCGGGACAGGCAACGTGAAGCTTTCTTT. The chain links TRBV7-9 to TRBJ1-1, with 8 bases fitting TRBD1. Germline V gene data show CDR1 as SEHNR and CDR2 as FQNEAQ (reference sequence). The J segment lost 7 bases and the V segment lost 5 bases, leaving 9 bases of the junction unmatched. The CDR3 consists of 14 residues.

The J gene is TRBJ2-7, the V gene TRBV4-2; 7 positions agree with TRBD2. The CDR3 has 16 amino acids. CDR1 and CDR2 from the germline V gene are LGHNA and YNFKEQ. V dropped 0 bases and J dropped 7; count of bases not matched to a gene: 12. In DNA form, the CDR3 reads TGTGCCAGCAGCCAAGATACCGGACTAGGGTCGGGGGAGCAGTACTTC. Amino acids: CASSQDTGLGSGEQYF.

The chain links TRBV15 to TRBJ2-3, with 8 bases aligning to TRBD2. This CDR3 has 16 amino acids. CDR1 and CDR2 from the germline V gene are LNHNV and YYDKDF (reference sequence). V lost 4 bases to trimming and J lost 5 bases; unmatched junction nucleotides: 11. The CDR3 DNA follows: TGTGCCACCAGCAAGAGGCGGGGGGCAGGGTTAGATACGCAGTATTTT. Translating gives CATSKRRGAGLDTQYF.

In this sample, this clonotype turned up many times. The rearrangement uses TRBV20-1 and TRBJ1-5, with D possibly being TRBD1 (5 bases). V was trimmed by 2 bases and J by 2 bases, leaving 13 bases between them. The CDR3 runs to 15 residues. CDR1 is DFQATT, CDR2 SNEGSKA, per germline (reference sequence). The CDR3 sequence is CSARSGGAGNQPQHF. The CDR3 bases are TGCAGTGCTAGATCGGGAGGGGCCGGCAATCAGCCCCAGCATTTT.

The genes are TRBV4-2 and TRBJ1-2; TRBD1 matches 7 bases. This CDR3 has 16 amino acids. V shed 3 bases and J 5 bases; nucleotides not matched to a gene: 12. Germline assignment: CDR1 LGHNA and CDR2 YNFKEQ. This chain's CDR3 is CASSHHRGQNFYGYTF. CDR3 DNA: TGTGCCAGCAGCCACCACAGGGGACAGAACTTTTATGGCTACACCTTC.

CDR3 in amino acids: CASSYQREGWGAYEQYF. Written as DNA, the CDR3 is TGTGCCAGCAGTTACCAGCGGGAAGGGTGGGGAGCGTACGAGCAGTACTTC. V usage is TRBV6-2 or TRBV6-3 and J usage is TRBJ2-7; 7 nucleotides line up with TRBD2. Germline CDR1 and CDR2: MNHEY and SVGEGT. V shed 2 bases and J 4 bases; nucleotides not matched to a gene: 14. This CDR3 region has 17 residues.

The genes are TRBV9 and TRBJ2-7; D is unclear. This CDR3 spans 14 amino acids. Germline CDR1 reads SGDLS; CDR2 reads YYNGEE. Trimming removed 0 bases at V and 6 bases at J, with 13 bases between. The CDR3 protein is CASSVEGGLGEQYF. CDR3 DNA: TGTGCCAGCAGCGTAGAGGGTGGGTTGGGCGAGCAGTACTTC.

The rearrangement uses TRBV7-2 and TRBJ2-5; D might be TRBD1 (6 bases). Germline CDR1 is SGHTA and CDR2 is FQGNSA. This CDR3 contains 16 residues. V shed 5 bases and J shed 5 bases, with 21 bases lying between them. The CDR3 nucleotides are TGTGCCAGCAGCCTACTAGTCAGGGGCGCGGGCGAGACCCAGTACTTC. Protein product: CASSLLVRGAGETQYF.

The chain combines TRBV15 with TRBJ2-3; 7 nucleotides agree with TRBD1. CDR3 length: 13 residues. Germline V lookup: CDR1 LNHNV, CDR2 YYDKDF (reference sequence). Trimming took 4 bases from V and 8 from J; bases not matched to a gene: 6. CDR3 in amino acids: CATSTGQVGTQYF. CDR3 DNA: TGTGCCACCAGCACCGGACAGGTCGGTACGCAGTATTTT.

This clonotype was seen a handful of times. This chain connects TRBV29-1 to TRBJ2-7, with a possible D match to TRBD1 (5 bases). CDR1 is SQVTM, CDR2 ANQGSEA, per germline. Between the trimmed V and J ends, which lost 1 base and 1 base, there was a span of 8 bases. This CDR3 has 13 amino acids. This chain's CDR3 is CSVEARESYEQYF. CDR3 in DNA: TGCAGCGTTGAAGCCAGGGAATCCTACGAGCAGTACTTC.

This CDR3 is CASSLQLGHQETQYF. The CDR3 DNA follows: TGTGCCAGCAGCCTACAACTTGGGCACCAAGAGACCCAGTACTTC. V and J are TRBV7-2 and TRBJ2-5; no clear D gene. The CDR3 totals 15 residues. Looked up from germline, CDR1 is SGHTA and CDR2 is FQGNSA. V lost 5 bases and J 0 bases, leaving 13 bases between the germline ends.

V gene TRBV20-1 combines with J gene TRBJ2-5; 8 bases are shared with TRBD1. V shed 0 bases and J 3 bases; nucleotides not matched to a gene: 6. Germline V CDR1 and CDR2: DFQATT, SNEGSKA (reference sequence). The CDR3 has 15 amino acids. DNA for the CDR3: TGCAGTGCTAGAGAAACGGACAGGGAGGAAGAGACCCAGTACTTC. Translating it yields CSARETDREEETQYF.

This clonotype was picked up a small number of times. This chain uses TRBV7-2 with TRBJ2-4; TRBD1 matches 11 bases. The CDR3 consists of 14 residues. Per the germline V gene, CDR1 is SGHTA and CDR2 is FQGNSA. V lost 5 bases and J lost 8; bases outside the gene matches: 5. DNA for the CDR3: TGTGCCAGCAGCGAGGGACAGGGGGTATACATTCAGTACTTC. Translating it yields CASSEGQGVYIQYF.

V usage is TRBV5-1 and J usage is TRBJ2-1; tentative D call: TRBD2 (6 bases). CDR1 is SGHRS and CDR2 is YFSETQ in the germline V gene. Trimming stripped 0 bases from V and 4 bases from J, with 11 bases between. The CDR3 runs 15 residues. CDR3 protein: CASSLVASVYNEQFF. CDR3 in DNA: TGCGCCAGCAGCTTGGTGGCTAGCGTTTACAATGAGCAGTTCTTC.

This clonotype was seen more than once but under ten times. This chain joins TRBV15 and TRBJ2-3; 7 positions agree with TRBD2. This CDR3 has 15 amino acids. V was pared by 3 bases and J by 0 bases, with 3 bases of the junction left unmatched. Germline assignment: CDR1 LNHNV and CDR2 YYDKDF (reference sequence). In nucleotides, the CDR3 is TGTGCCACCAGCAGCCCTAGCGGAAGCACAGATACGCAGTATTTT. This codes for CATSSPSGSTDTQYF.

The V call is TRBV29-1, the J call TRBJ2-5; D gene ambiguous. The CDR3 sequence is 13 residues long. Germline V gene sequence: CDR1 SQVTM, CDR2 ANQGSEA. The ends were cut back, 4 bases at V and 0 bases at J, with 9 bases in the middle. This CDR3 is CSVVFLDQETQYF. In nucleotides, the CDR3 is TGCAGCGTTGTCTTCCTGGACCAAGAGACCCAGTACTTC.

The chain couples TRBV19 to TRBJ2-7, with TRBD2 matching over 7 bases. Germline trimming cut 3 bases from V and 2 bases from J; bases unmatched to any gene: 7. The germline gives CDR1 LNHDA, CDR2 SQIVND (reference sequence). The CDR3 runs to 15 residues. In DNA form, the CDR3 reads TGTGCCAGTAGTATCGGAGCGGGACTCACCTACGAGCAGTACTTC. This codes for CASSIGAGLTYEQYF.

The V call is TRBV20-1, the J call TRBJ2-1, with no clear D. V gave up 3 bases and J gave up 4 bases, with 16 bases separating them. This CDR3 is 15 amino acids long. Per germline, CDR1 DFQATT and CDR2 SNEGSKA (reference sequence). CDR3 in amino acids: CSASSFRAVYNEQFF. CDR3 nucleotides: TGCAGTGCTAGTTCCTTCCGGGCGGTTTACAATGAGCAGTTCTTC.

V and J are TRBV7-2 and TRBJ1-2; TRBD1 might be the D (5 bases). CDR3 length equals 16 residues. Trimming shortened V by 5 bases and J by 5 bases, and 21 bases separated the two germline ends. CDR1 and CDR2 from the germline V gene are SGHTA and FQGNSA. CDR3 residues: CASSQGWLGVMYGYTF. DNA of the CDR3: TGTGCCAGCAGCCAAGGGTGGTTGGGGGTTATGTATGGCTACACCTTC.

In DNA, the CDR3 is TGCAGTGCTAGAGGGTTTCCGTCGGAGCAGTTCTTC. It translates to CSARGFPSEQFF. This sequence joins TRBV20-1 and TRBJ2-1, with D unclear. The CDR3 has 12 amino acids. The V and J ends lost 1 base and 10 bases respectively, with 11 bases between them. The germline CDR1 and CDR2 sequences are DFQATT and SNEGSKA (reference sequence).

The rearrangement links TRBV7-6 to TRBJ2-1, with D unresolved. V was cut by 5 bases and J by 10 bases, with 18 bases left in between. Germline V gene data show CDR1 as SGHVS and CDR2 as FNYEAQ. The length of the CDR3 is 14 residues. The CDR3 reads CASSTGANSPEQFF. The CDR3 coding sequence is TGTGCCAGCAGCACGGGCGCAAACAGCCCGGAGCAGTTCTTC.